These T cell receptor beta chains were read from a single sample in a study of T cell changes during pregnancy in multiple sclerosis. Generated by immunoSEQ multiplex PCR, the TCRdb table keeps only in-frame clones and is missing some. The sample holds approximately 45,000 clones; roughly 92% are singletons and the top ten take 0.3% to 0.4%. The sample consisted of CD4+ T cells from peripheral blood mononuclear cells, taken in the second trimester of pregnancy. All receptors come from a female donor in good health, enrolled as a control in a pregnancy study. The conserved cysteine and the conserved F or W are not part of the CDR3 here. The D gene is left open where the match is weak. The size of a clone is reported for some rows only, either as once, few or many, or as a class for expanded clones.

>TRBV6-5|-|-|TRBJ1-2
ASTQGLRTGKGYT
>TRBV7-2|-|-|TRBJ1-4
ASSLRAGNNEKLF
>TRBV5-5|TRBD2|-|TRBJ2-7
ASAVGRGRAYEQY
>TRBV25-1|-|-|TRBJ1-3
ATSNSLGATGGNTIY
>TRBV28|-|once|TRBJ1-1
ASAEIRNTEAF
>TRBV20-1|-|-|TRBJ2-1
SATGNEQF
>TRBV6-1|TRBD1|-|TRBJ1-1
ASSDRTGGTEAF
>TRBV19|TRBD1|once|TRBJ1-5
ASRQTGQGQPQH
>TRBV27|-|-|TRBJ1-2
ASSLGAGEGYGYT
>TRBV18|-|-|TRBJ1-2
ASSPTQGAGYT
>TRBV15|-|-|TRBJ1-2
ATSREGWGYT
>TRBV7-2|TRBD2|-|TRBJ2-1
ASSNTWTSATYNEQF
>TRBV11-2|TRBD2|-|TRBJ2-1
ASSSEGLAFEQF
>TRBV27|-|-|TRBJ2-1
ATSTVGENEQF
>TRBV14|-|-|TRBJ2-6
ASSRIRGGGASYSGANVLT
>TRBV19|TRBD2|-|TRBJ2-2
ASTLAGGTTGELF
>TRBV7-2|-|-|TRBJ1-1
ASSDHRAGNTEAF
>TRBV2|-|-|TRBJ2-5
ASSLEGTYQETQY
>TRBV30|-|-|TRBJ1-5
AWSVRGDQPQH
>TRBV5-6|-|-|TRBJ1-2
ASSLVVDRSNGYT
>TRBV27|-|-|TRBJ2-1
ASSPIRDLGYNEQF
>TRBV15|-|-|TRBJ2-7
ATSRDSGLNLYEQY
>TRBV6-1|-|-|TRBJ1-3
ASSEGDYSRSGNTIY
>TRBV10-1|TRBD2|-|TRBJ2-3
ASSESPGLAGATDTQY
>TRBV25-1|TRBD1|-|TRBJ1-1
ASSDSGQGTGTEAF
>TRBV9|TRBD2|-|TRBJ2-3
ASSVAGSGGATDTQY
>TRBV10-1|-|-|TRBJ1-3
AIQKQGWRLSGNTIY
>TRBV5-1|TRBD2|medium-sized|TRBJ2-7
ASSALAGGAPYEQY
>TRBV6-1|TRBD1|-|TRBJ1-2
ASSPGQINYGYT
>TRBV19|-|-|TRBJ2-7
ASRSTGDYEQY
>TRBV4-2|TRBD1|-|TRBJ1-1
ASSQSLGQGNTEAF
>TRBV30|TRBD1|once|TRBJ2-1
AWSGDSSGSYNEQF
>TRBV30|-|-|TRBJ1-3
AWSAVLSSGNTIY
>TRBV30|TRBD1|once|TRBJ2-7
AWSVGGTSYEQY
>TRBV30|-|-|TRBJ1-2
AWKTGGSYGYT
>TRBV4-2|TRBD2|-|TRBJ2-1
ASSQESSGGNEQF
>TRBV7-3|TRBD1|-|TRBJ1-2
ASSFDRGGDGYT
>TRBV7-2|-|once|TRBJ2-1
ASSLSTNSYNEQF